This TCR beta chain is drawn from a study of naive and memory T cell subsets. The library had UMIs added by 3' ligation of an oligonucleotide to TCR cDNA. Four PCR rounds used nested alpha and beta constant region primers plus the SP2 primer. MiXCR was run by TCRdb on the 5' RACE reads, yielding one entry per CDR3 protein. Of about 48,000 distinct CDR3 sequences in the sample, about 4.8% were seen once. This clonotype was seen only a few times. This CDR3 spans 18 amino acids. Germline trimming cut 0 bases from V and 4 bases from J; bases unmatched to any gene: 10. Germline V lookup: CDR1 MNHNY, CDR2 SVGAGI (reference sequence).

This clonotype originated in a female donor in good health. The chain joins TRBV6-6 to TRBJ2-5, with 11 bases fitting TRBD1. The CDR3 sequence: CASSYSGHGTGGRETQYF. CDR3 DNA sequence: TGTGCCAGCAGTTACTCGGGTCATGGGACAGGGGGGAGAGAGACCCAGTACTTC.